This paragraph covers one TCR beta chain sequence. Its antigen is unknown. This sample was taken from a study of post-analysis software for immune sequencing data. Incorporated into the TCR beta cDNA libraries were unique molecular identifiers, which served to reduce PCR and sequencing biases. A single record per CDR3 protein comes from TCRdb applying MiXCR to the PCR reads. The sample holds 450,000 to 650,000 distinct CDR3 sequences; about 44% are singletons and the top ten take more than 1.5%. The CDR3 has 17 residues. J was trimmed by 10 bases and V by 0 bases; bases with no gene match: 16. CDR1 is SGDLS and CDR2 is YYNGEE in the germline V gene. Study-level results: Controls showed lower frequencies than patients for roughly five TRBV segments, and TRBV5-6, TRBV5-1 and TRBV20-1 were among these. Multiple sclerosis was associated with a significant reduction in normalized Chao1 diversity relative to controls.

The receptor's source is a girl aged 5-17 years with multiple sclerosis. V gene TRBV9 combines with J gene TRBJ2-1, with TRBD1 matching over 7 bases. Sequenced material: blood. The CDR3 is CASSVESLQGLGWEQFF. CDR3 in DNA: TGTGCCAGCAGCGTAGAGTCCCTACAGGGGCTGGGATGGGAGCAGTTCTTC.